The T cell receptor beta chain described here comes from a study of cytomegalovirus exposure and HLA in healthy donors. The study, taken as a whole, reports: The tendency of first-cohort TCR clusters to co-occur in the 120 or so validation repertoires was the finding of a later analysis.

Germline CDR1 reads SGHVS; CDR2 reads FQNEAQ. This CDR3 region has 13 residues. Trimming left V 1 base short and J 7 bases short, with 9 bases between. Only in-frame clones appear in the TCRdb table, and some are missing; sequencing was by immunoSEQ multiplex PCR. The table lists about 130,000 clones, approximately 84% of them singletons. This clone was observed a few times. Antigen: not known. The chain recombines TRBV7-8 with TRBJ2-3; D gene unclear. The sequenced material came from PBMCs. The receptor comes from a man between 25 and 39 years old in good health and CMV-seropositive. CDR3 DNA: TGTGCCAGCAGCTTAGAGGCAGGCTATACGCAGTATTTT. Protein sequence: CASSLEAGYTQYF.